The present TCR beta chain was sequenced within a study of response to subunit inactivated influenza vaccine. Study results and caveats: That few new T cells are recruited by each seasonal influenza vaccination was the authors' suggestion.

Looked up from germline, CDR1 is SNHLY and CDR2 is FYNNEI. Germline trimming cut 9 bases from V and 10 bases from J; bases unmatched to any gene: 8. CDR3 size: 11 residues. TCRdb re-derived calls from the RT-PCR reads in MiXCR, one entry per CDR3 protein. The repertoire holds some 640,000 distinct CDR3 sequences, with approximately 15% as singletons. The count of this clonotype is one. Its antigen is currently unknown. This receptor was obtained from a middle-aged man who received an inactivated influenza vaccine. Sequenced here: PBMCs from blood, sampled 14 to 15 days before vaccination. This chain links TRBV2 with TRBJ1-1, with 7 bases identical to TRBD1. The CDR3 bases are TGTGCCAGAACCGGACAGGCTGTAGCTTTCTTT. Translating gives CARTGQAVAFF.